This T cell receptor (beta chain) came from a study of blood T cell repertoires in COVID-19. V shed 3 bases and J 5 bases; nucleotides not matched to a gene: 7. This CDR3 comprises 16 residues. Germline V gene data show CDR1 as LGHNA and CDR2 as YSLEER. Under the authors' procedure: For nucleated cells, counts were estimated from reference gene primer amplification. The method was immunoSEQ multiplex PCR; TCRdb's version includes in-frame clones alone and lacks a portion of them. D and trimming come from the DNA, and the V and J calls and clone size come from that table. Altogether approximately 150,000 clones are present, approximately 88% being singletons, with the ten largest covering roughly 2.1%.

This sequence originates from a man between 65 and 79 years old with active COVID-19. The chain carries TRBV4-3 and TRBJ2-3; TRBD2 agrees at 11 bases. The sequenced material came from peripheral blood. This CDR3 is CASSHILAGGGDTQYF. CDR3 sequence (DNA): TGCGCCAGCAGCCACATTCTAGCGGGAGGCGGAGATACGCAGTATTTT.